This TCR beta chain was sequenced during a study of beta chain features in type 1 diabetes. Whole-study context: The study examined about 110,000,000 sorted cells across all samples.

The germline V and J ends were trimmed by 5 bases and 5 bases, with 14 bases remaining between them. The CDR3 loop spans 14 amino acids. Germline loops: CDR1 SGHAT, CDR2 FQNNGV. cDNA synthesis used the whole RNA isolate, giving expressed TCRB sequences. The protocol was immunoSEQ multiplex PCR, while the TCRdb copy is restricted to in-frame clones and leaves out a portion. The sample holds 300,000 to 400,000 clones, around 10% seen once. Study-level points and caveats: Among all four CD4+ subsets, Type 1 diabetes patients had TCRB CDR3s that were moderately but significantly shorter. Among patients, naive, central memory and Treg TCRB repertoires appeared more similar than among healthy donors.

A word on this clone: Its specificity is unknown.

Each population that was sorted was more than 95% pure. The receptor was isolated from a man aged 25-45 years with type 1 diabetes. V usage is TRBV11-2 and J usage is TRBJ2-3; D perhaps matches TRBD2 (5 bases). Sequencing was carried out using central memory CD4+ T cells from blood. The DNA of the CDR3 is TGTGCCAGCAGCGTCGGGGTAGCTGAAGATACGCAGTATTTT. Translating it yields CASSVGVAEDTQYF.